Listed below are T cell receptor beta chains from one sample, sequenced in a study of T cell changes during pregnancy in multiple sclerosis. This table comes from immunoSEQ multiplex PCR, and its TCRdb copy is limited to in-frame clones, with some not included. The profile shows 75,000 to 95,000 clones, around 92% of them singletons. Material: peripheral blood, obtained after pregnancy. These receptors all come from a female donor with multiple sclerosis, enrolled in a pregnancy study. Each CDR3 is given with its conserved first and last residue. D genes are given only for firm matches. Some rows mark clone size as missing; the rest say once, few, many or name a class of expanded clone.

v_gene	j_gene	abundance	d_gene	CDR3aa	CDR3nt
TRBV10-1	TRBJ2-5	once	TRBD1	CASSRGQETQYF	TGCGCCAGCAGCAGGGGGCAAGAGACCCAGTACTTC
TRBV7-2	TRBJ1-5	-	-	CASSLVSQGHQPQHF	TGTGCCAGCAGCTTAGTTAGTCAGGGGCATCAGCCCCAGCATTTT
TRBV6-1	TRBJ1-2	once	-	CASSLDRSYGYTF	TGTGCCAGCAGCTTAGACAGAAGCTATGGCTACACCTTC
TRBV18	TRBJ1-5	-	TRBD1	CASSPETGGNQPQHF	TGTGCCAGCTCACCGGAGACAGGGGGCAATCAGCCCCAGCATTTT
TRBV5-1	TRBJ2-3	-	TRBD2	CASSLLFLAGQGQTDTQYF	TGCGCCAGCAGCTTGTTATTCCTAGCGGGACAAGGTCAGACAGATACGCAGTATTTT
TRBV18	TRBJ2-5	-	-	CASSLFQAQETQYF	TGTGCCAGCTCCTTATTTCAGGCCCAAGAGACCCAGTACTTC
TRBV30	TRBJ1-5	-	TRBD1	CAWGQGELNSNQPQHF	TGTGCCTGGGGACAGGGGGAGCTTAATAGCAATCAGCCCCAGCATTTT
TRBV2	TRBJ2-7	-	TRBD2	CASSEDEPPGTRYYEQYF	TGTGCCAGCAGTGAAGATGAACCTCCCGGGACTAGGTACTACGAGCAGTACTTC
TRBV23-1	TRBJ1-5	-	-	CASSHLQPYNQPQHF	TGCGCCAGCAGTCACTTACAGCCCTACAATCAGCCCCAGCATTTT
TRBV19	TRBJ1-5	-	-	CASGGRGMQPQHF	TGTGCCAGTGGGGGCCGGGGAATGCAGCCCCAGCATTTT
TRBV30	TRBJ1-5	-	-	CAWSSTGRRWQPQHF	TGTGCCTGGAGTTCAACAGGCCGAAGGTGGCAGCCCCAGCATTTT
TRBV7-6	TRBJ2-6	-	TRBD1	CASSLLDRGLLSGANVLTF	TGTGCCAGCAGCTTACTAGACAGGGGGCTCCTCTCTGGGGCCAACGTCCTGACTTTC
TRBV5-1	TRBJ2-3	-	TRBD2	CASSLVFAGEGTDTQYF	TGCGCCAGCAGCTTGGTTTTCGCGGGAGAGGGCACAGATACGCAGTATTTT
TRBV4-1	TRBJ2-2	-	TRBD1	CASSQDLQGIAGELFF	TGCGCCAGCAGCCAAGATCTACAGGGGATCGCCGGGGAGCTGTTTTTT
TRBV7-2	TRBJ1-5	-	-	CASGVRGHQPQHF	TGTGCCAGCGGGGTCAGGGGACATCAGCCCCAGCATTTT
TRBV7-2	TRBJ2-7	-	TRBD2	CASSFEAGGRSYEQYF	TGTGCCAGCAGCTTCGAGGCGGGGGGGCGCTCCTACGAGCAGTACTTC
TRBV7-8	TRBJ2-7	-	-	CASSLKIDGDPNEQYF	TGTGCCAGCAGCTTAAAGATTGACGGAGACCCAAACGAGCAGTACTTC
TRBV30	TRBJ2-7	-	TRBD2	CAWSVQLAPTYEQYF	TGTGCCTGGAGTGTACAACTAGCGCCCACCTACGAGCAGTACTTC
TRBV4-2	TRBJ1-2	-	-	CASSHYRDGYTF	TGTGCCAGCAGCCACTACAGGGATGGCTACACCTTC
TRBV19	TRBJ2-4	once	-	CASSLLLWTDKNIQYF	TGTGCCAGTAGTCTCCTCCTTTGGACTGACAAAAACATTCAGTACTTC
TRBV6-5	TRBJ2-7	-	-	CASSYSGLAYEQYF	TGTGCCAGCAGTTACTCGGGGCTAGCCTACGAGCAGTACTTC
TRBV7-2	TRBJ2-2	once	-	CASSPTFTNTGELFF	TGTGCCAGCAGCCCAACCTTCACAAACACCGGGGAGCTGTTTTTT
TRBV5-1	TRBJ1-6	-	-	CASSLTTYSPLHF	TGCGCCAGCAGCTTGACCACCTACTCACCCCTCCACTTT
TRBV30	TRBJ2-1	-	TRBD2	CAWRPTSGGYNEQFF	TGTGCCTGGAGACCCACTAGCGGGGGGTACAATGAGCAGTTCTTC
TRBV7-9	TRBJ2-1	-	TRBD1	CASILGQGSDNEQFF	TGTGCCAGCATCCTGGGACAGGGGTCTGACAATGAGCAGTTCTTC
TRBV10-1	TRBJ2-1	-	-	CASSDRAEQFF	TGCGCCAGCAGTGACAGGGCTGAGCAGTTCTTC
TRBV6-5	TRBJ2-3	-	TRBD2	CASSQGLASDTQYF	TGTGCCAGCAGCCAAGGACTAGCCTCAGATACGCAGTATTTT
TRBV7-9	TRBJ2-1	-	-	CASSLGLGDYYNEQFF	TGTGCCAGCAGCTTAGGTTTGGGTGACTACTACAATGAGCAGTTCTTC
TRBV5-1	TRBJ1-2	-	TRBD1	CASSWGQGSDGYTF	TGCGCCAGCAGCTGGGGACAGGGAAGTGATGGCTACACCTTC
TRBV27	TRBJ2-7	-	-	CASSSSGPKGEQYF	TGTGCCAGCAGTTCAAGCGGTCCCAAGGGCGAGCAGTACTTC
TRBV27	TRBJ2-2	-	-	CASRRMRVYTGELFF	TGTGCCAGCAGGAGAATGCGCGTGTACACCGGGGAGCTGTTTTTT
TRBV5-1	TRBJ1-1	-	TRBD1	CASSSGQGNTEAFF	TGCGCCAGCAGCTCCGGACAGGGGAACACTGAAGCTTTCTTT
TRBV28	TRBJ1-3	once	-	CASTRGGSRNTIYF	TGTGCCAGCACCCGGGGTGGTTCCCGGAACACCATATATTTT
TRBV5-8	TRBJ2-5	-	-	CASSRGHNQETQYF	TGTGCCAGCAGTCGTGGACACAACCAAGAGACCCAGTACTTC
TRBV18	TRBJ2-3	-	TRBD1	CASSPRPRQGRGTDTQYF	TGTGCCAGCTCACCCCGACCTAGACAGGGAAGAGGCACAGATACGCAGTATTTT
TRBV29-1	TRBJ1-4	-	TRBD1	CSAKGQSNEKLFF	TGCAGCGCGAAGGGACAGTCTAATGAAAAACTGTTTTTT
TRBV10-3	TRBJ1-5	-	-	CAISEQDSNQPQHF	TGTGCCATCAGTGAACAGGATAGCAATCAGCCCCAGCATTTT
TRBV14	TRBJ2-3	-	TRBD2	CASSQIAGGPGTDTQYF	TGTGCCAGCAGCCAAATAGCGGGGGGCCCCGGGACAGATACGCAGTATTTT
TRBV29-1	TRBJ2-3	-	-	CSVDGLLSAPYTDTQYF	TGCAGCGTTGACGGTCTTCTCTCTGCGCCATACACAGATACGCAGTATTTT
TRBV7-8	TRBJ1-5	-	TRBD1	CASSLRDPGQGLQPQHF	TGTGCCAGCAGCTTAAGGGACCCGGGACAGGGTTTACAGCCCCAGCATTTT
TRBV7-8	TRBJ1-1	-	-	CASSLVQGNTEAFF	TGTGCCAGCAGCTTAGTACAGGGGAACACTGAAGCTTTCTTT
TRBV4-1	TRBJ1-1	-	TRBD1	CASSQVYEVEGQKAFF	TGCGCCAGCAGCCAAGTTTATGAGGTTGAGGGACAGAAAGCTTTCTTT
TRBV18	TRBJ2-7	-	-	CASSPGDGSYEQYF	TGTGCCAGCTCACCTGGAGACGGATCCTACGAGCAGTACTTC
TRBV27	TRBJ1-2	-	-	CASSRGGEGYTF	TGTGCCAGTAGTAGAGGAGGAGAAGGCTACACCTTC
TRBV9	TRBJ1-1	-	-	CASSAGGVGATEAFF	TGTGCCAGCAGCGCCGGGGGAGTAGGGGCTACTGAAGCTTTCTTT
TRBV9	TRBJ1-2	-	TRBD1	CASSAETGQGYGYTF	TGTGCCAGCAGCGCCGAAACGGGACAGGGCTATGGCTACACCTTC
TRBV6-1	TRBJ1-2	-	-	CASSEQGDYGYTF	TGTGCCAGCAGTGAACAGGGCGACTATGGCTACACCTTC
TRBV10-3	TRBJ2-3	-	TRBD2	CAISVGDRALAETDTQYF	TGTGCCATCAGTGTGGGTGATCGTGCTCTAGCGGAAACAGATACGCAGTATTTT